This is a list of T cell receptor beta chains from one sample in a study of CD8 T cells in Susac syndrome. One entry per CDR3 protein, called by TCRdb with MiXCR from the immunoSEQ multiplex PCR reads. The table has 200,000 or so distinct CDR3 sequences, about 95% seen once; the top ten hold approximately 0.093%. Sequenced: CD4+ T cells from PBMCs. These receptors came from a human donor with multiple sclerosis. Both conserved end residues are part of each CDR3. The order of the fields is V gene, clone size, D gene, J gene, CDR3 DNA, CDR3 protein. A D gene is named only where the DNA matches it firmly. Rows give clone size only sometimes, using once, few, many, or a class for an expanded clone.

v_call: TRBV15; clone_size: .; d_call: .; j_call: TRBJ1-2; cdr3_nt: TGTGCCACCCGGGGGAACTATGGCTACACCTTC; cdr3_aa: CATRGNYGYTF
v_call: TRBV30; clone_size: .; d_call: .; j_call: TRBJ1-1; cdr3_nt: TGTGCCTGGAGTGTACTCTTGACTGAAGCTTTCTTT; cdr3_aa: CAWSVLLTEAFF
v_call: TRBV20-1; clone_size: .; d_call: TRBD2; j_call: TRBJ2-5; cdr3_nt: TGCAGTGCATTGAGCGGGGAAGAGACCCAGTACTTC; cdr3_aa: CSALSGEETQYF
v_call: TRBV3-1; clone_size: .; d_call: .; j_call: TRBJ2-7; cdr3_nt: TGTGCCAGCAGCCAAGAGGGCGGACATCCCAAAGAGCAGTACTTC; cdr3_aa: CASSQEGGHPKEQYF
v_call: TRBV24-1; clone_size: .; d_call: TRBD2; j_call: TRBJ2-7; cdr3_nt: TGTGCCACCAGTGAAGCCGGGACTAGCAGCTACGAGCAGTACTTC; cdr3_aa: CATSEAGTSSYEQYF
v_call: TRBV7-9; clone_size: .; d_call: .; j_call: TRBJ1-2; cdr3_nt: TGTGCCAGCAGCTTAGATAGGGGCCCCCGAAGTGGCTACACCTTC; cdr3_aa: CASSLDRGPRSGYTF
v_call: TRBV7-9; clone_size: .; d_call: .; j_call: TRBJ2-6; cdr3_nt: TGTGCCAGCAGCGGCGGAACGGCTGGGGCCAACGTCCTGACTTTC; cdr3_aa: CASSGGTAGANVLTF
v_call: TRBV12-3/TRBV12-4; clone_size: .; d_call: .; j_call: TRBJ1-2; cdr3_nt: TGTGCCAGCAGTGGGACGAGGGTCGGCTACACCTTC; cdr3_aa: CASSGTRVGYTF
v_call: TRBV7-9; clone_size: .; d_call: .; j_call: TRBJ2-1; cdr3_nt: TGTGCCAGCAGCTTAGTCGTAAACCGAGACAATGAGCAGTTCTTC; cdr3_aa: CASSLVVNRDNEQFF
v_call: TRBV12-2; clone_size: .; d_call: .; j_call: TRBJ1-2; cdr3_nt: TGTGCAAGTCGCACGCCGGGACGGAGCTATGGCTACACCTTC; cdr3_aa: CASRTPGRSYGYTF
v_call: TRBV11-2; clone_size: .; d_call: .; j_call: TRBJ2-7; cdr3_nt: TGTGCCAGCAGCGGAGGACGGGCCGGGGATTTGGAGCAGTACTTC; cdr3_aa: CASSGGRAGDLEQYF
v_call: TRBV12-5; clone_size: .; d_call: .; j_call: TRBJ2-4; cdr3_nt: TGTGCTAGTGGTTTAGCGGTCAGTGGAAACATTCAGTACTTC; cdr3_aa: CASGLAVSGNIQYF
v_call: TRBV29-1; clone_size: .; d_call: TRBD1; j_call: TRBJ2-1; cdr3_nt: TGCAGCGTGGGGGACAGGGGGCCCCGGAATGAGCAGTTCTTC; cdr3_aa: CSVGDRGPRNEQFF
v_call: TRBV4-2; clone_size: .; d_call: .; j_call: TRBJ2-7; cdr3_nt: TGTGCCAGCAGCCAGAAGGAGTCCTACGAGCAGTACTTC; cdr3_aa: CASSQKESYEQYF
v_call: TRBV9; clone_size: .; d_call: .; j_call: TRBJ2-1; cdr3_nt: TGTGCCAGCAGCGTAAGGACTCTGAGCTCCTACAATGAGCAGTTCTTC; cdr3_aa: CASSVRTLSSYNEQFF
v_call: TRBV3-1; clone_size: .; d_call: .; j_call: TRBJ1-1; cdr3_nt: TGTGCCAGCAGCCAATTAGATGAAGCTTTCTTT; cdr3_aa: CASSQLDEAFF
v_call: TRBV20-1; clone_size: .; d_call: TRBD1; j_call: TRBJ1-2; cdr3_nt: TGCAGTGCGGGCAGCTCGCAGGGGGCGGGAGGCTACACCTTC; cdr3_aa: CSAGSSQGAGGYTF
v_call: TRBV3-1; clone_size: .; d_call: TRBD2; j_call: TRBJ2-1; cdr3_nt: TGTGCCAGCAGCCAAGGCGGGGGGCCCTACAATGAGCAGTTCTTC; cdr3_aa: CASSQGGGPYNEQFF
v_call: TRBV29-1; clone_size: once; d_call: .; j_call: TRBJ2-5; cdr3_nt: TGCAGCGTCGCCCGCACAGGGCTCTGGCGGGAGACCCAGTACTTC; cdr3_aa: CSVARTGLWRETQYF
v_call: TRBV20-1; clone_size: .; d_call: TRBD1; j_call: TRBJ1-3; cdr3_nt: TGCAGTGCCCTCAAGGGGGCTGGTGGAAACACCATATATTTT; cdr3_aa: CSALKGAGGNTIYF
v_call: TRBV12-3/TRBV12-4; clone_size: .; d_call: .; j_call: TRBJ2-7; cdr3_nt: TGTGCCAGCAGTTTAAGAGGGGACGCCCACGAGCAGTACTTC; cdr3_aa: CASSLRGDAHEQYF
v_call: TRBV7-9; clone_size: .; d_call: .; j_call: TRBJ1-1; cdr3_nt: TGTGCCAGCAGCTCCGGACAGACGGCGAACACTGAAGCTTTCTTT; cdr3_aa: CASSSGQTANTEAFF
v_call: TRBV20-1; clone_size: .; d_call: .; j_call: TRBJ2-1; cdr3_nt: TGCAGTGCGGCGGGGACTCCCAATGAGCAGTTCTTC; cdr3_aa: CSAAGTPNEQFF
v_call: TRBV7-3; clone_size: .; d_call: .; j_call: TRBJ2-1; cdr3_nt: TGTGCCAGCAGCCCTAACCCTAACAATGAGCAGTTCTTC; cdr3_aa: CASSPNPNNEQFF